The rows below give T cell receptor beta chains drawn from one sample of a study of blood T cell repertoires in COVID-19. TCRdb's table, derived via immunoSEQ multiplex PCR, lists solely in-frame clones and lacks some. The sample lists under 200,000 clones; roughly 84% were seen once. Source material: PBMCs or T cells enriched from blood (not recorded which). These receptors all stem from a woman aged 25 to 45 who had been exposed to COVID-19. Each CDR3 is given with its conserved first and last residue. Fields, in order: J gene, V gene, clone size, D gene, CDR3 protein, CDR3 DNA. D genes are given only for firm matches. Only some rows state a clone size, as once, few, many or a class for expanded clones.

>TRBJ1-1|TRBV7-2|-|TRBD1
CASLPGQAYTEAFF
TGTGCCAGCCTGCCGGGACAGGCTTACACTGAAGCTTTCTTT
>TRBJ2-5|TRBV7-2|-|TRBD2
CASSLEGLAGETQYF
TGTGCCAGCAGCTTAGAGGGACTAGCGGGTGAGACCCAGTACTTC
>TRBJ1-2|TRBV29-1|-|TRBD1
CSVDGGQVGYGYTF
TGCAGCGTTGATGGGGGACAGGTGGGCTATGGCTACACCTTC
>TRBJ2-3|TRBV9|-|-
CASSVEAFGGVSDTQYF
TGTGCCAGCAGCGTAGAAGCTTTCGGGGGAGTATCAGATACGCAGTATTTT
>TRBJ1-2|TRBV19|once|TRBD1
CASSMLRDRDYGYTF
TGTGCCAGTAGTATGCTCCGGGACAGGGACTATGGCTACACCTTC
>TRBJ1-5|TRBV3-1/TRBV3-2|-|TRBD1
CASSQNRGGNQPQHF
TGTGCCAGCAGCCAAAACAGGGGGGGAAATCAGCCCCAGCATTTT
>TRBJ2-7|TRBV4-1|-|-
CASSPGDSTFYEQYF
TGCGCCAGCAGCCCCGGCGACAGTACCTTTTACGAGCAGTACTTC
>TRBJ1-1|TRBV9|-|-
CASRDPGRRGAEAFF
TGTGCCAGCAGGGACCCCGGGAGGCGGGGGGCTGAAGCTTTCTTT
>TRBJ2-2|TRBV3-1/TRBV3-2|once|TRBD1
CASSRDRGLRELTGELFF
TGTGCCAGCAGCCGGGACAGGGGATTGCGTGAACTCACCGGGGAGCTGTTTTTT
>TRBJ2-5|TRBV14|-|-
CASSPRFGFRETQYF
TGTGCCAGCAGCCCCAGGTTTGGGTTCCGAGAGACCCAGTACTTC
>TRBJ1-1|TRBV7-9|-|TRBD1
CASSLFGQGVLGEAFF
TGTGCCAGCAGCTTATTTGGGCAGGGGGTTTTGGGTGAAGCTTTCTTT
>TRBJ2-7|TRBV27|once|-
CASGPTGTAYEQYF
TGTGCCAGCGGCCCGACAGGCACAGCCTACGAGCAGTACTTC
>TRBJ2-2|TRBV28|-|TRBD2
CASSLLRGGTGELFF
TGTGCCAGCAGTTTACTGCGGGGGGGCACCGGGGAGCTGTTTTTT
>TRBJ2-5|TRBV27|-|TRBD2
CASSKFWTSGEYQETQYF
TGTGCCAGCAGCAAATTCTGGACTAGCGGGGAATACCAAGAGACCCAGTACTTC
>TRBJ1-2|TRBV14|-|-
CASSPRQTTNYGYTF
TGTGCCAGCAGCCCACGACAGACCACAAACTATGGCTACACCTTC
>TRBJ1-1|TRBV7-6|-|-
CASSRLSTEAFF
TGTGCCAGCAGTCGACTGAGCACTGAAGCTTTCTTT
>TRBJ2-7|TRBV7-8|-|TRBD2
CASTLNVVGAGNQDYEQYF
TGTGCCAGCACCCTAAACGTGGTCGGAGCGGGGAACCAAGATTACGAGCAGTACTTC
>TRBJ1-3|TRBV9|-|TRBD1
CASSREQGAGNTIYF
TGTGCCAGCAGCCGGGAACAGGGGGCTGGAAACACCATATATTTT
>TRBJ1-6|TRBV6-2/TRBV6-3|-|TRBD1
CASSPVRDRGFSRNSPLHF
TGTGCCAGCAGCCCTGTCCGGGACAGGGGATTTAGTAGGAATTCACCCCTCCACTTT
>TRBJ1-3|TRBV2|-|TRBD1
CASSEGQGVPWTNGNTIYF
TGTGCCAGCAGCGAAGGACAGGGGGTCCCCTGGACCAATGGAAACACCATATATTTT
>TRBJ1-3|TRBV7-2|-|-
CASSLDFSGNTIYF
TGTGCCAGCAGCTTAGACTTCTCTGGAAACACCATATATTTT
>TRBJ1-6|TRBV5-4|-|-
CASSLLQGWNSPLHF
TGTGCCAGCAGCTTGTTACAGGGATGGAATTCACCCCTCCACTTT
>TRBJ2-1|TRBV7-9|-|TRBD2
CASSSSGGALSEQFF
TGTGCCAGCAGCTCTAGCGGGGGAGCCCTTAGTGAGCAGTTCTTC
>TRBJ2-3|TRBV7-3|few|-
CASSLTGQDTQYF
TGTGCCAGCAGCTTAACTGGGCAAGATACGCAGTATTTT
>TRBJ2-1|TRBV11-1|-|-
CASSFLATNNEQFF
TGTGCCAGCAGCTTTCTAGCGACCAACAATGAGCAGTTCTTC
>TRBJ1-1|TRBV5-1|-|TRBD1
CASSDGQGNTEAFF
TGCGCCAGCAGCGACGGACAGGGGAACACTGAAGCTTTCTTT
>TRBJ1-4|TRBV5-6|-|TRBD1
CASSFLQGGEKLFF
TGTGCCAGCAGCTTTCTCCAGGGGGGTGAAAAACTGTTTTTT
>TRBJ1-1|TRBV4-1|-|-
CASSQGAGVNTEAFF
TGCGCCAGCAGCCAAGGGGCAGGGGTGAACACTGAAGCTTTCTTT
>TRBJ1-2|TRBV7-2|-|-
CASSYNGYGYTF
TGTGCCAGCAGCTATAACGGCTATGGCTACACCTTC